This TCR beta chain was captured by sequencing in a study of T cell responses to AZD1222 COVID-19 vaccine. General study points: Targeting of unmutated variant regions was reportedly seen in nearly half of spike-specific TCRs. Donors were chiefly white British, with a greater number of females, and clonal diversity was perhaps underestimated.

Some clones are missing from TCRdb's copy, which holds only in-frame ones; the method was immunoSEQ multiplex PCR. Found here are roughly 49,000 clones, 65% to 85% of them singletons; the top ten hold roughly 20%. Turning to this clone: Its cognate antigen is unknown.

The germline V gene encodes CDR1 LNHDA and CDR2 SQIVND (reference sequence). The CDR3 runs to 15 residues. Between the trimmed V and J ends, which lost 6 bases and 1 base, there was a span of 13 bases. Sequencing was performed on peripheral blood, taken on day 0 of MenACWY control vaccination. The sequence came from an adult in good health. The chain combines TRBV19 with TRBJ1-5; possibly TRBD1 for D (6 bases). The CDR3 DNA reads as TGTGCCAGTAGCCCACGGACAGTGAGCAATCAGCCCCAGCATTTT. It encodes CASSPRTVSNQPQHF.